Presented here are 30 T cell receptor beta chains from one specimen sequenced in a study of shared clonotypes between healthy human individuals. CD45RO-negative CD8 cells positively selected for CCR7 made up the naive population, which excluded terminally differentiated effector memory CD45RA+ cells. Measured with immunoSEQ multiplex PCR; TCRdb has only the in-frame clones, and not every one. The table lists about 2.1 million clones, 93% of them singletons. Sequenced input: naive CD8+ T cells from PBMCs. These receptors all stem from a man between 18 and 29 years old in good health. Some clones in this sample may be carry-over from other donors' samples.

The chain carries TRBV5-4 and TRBJ2-1; TRBD2 matches at 7 bases. The CDR3 has 13 residues. The germline gives CDR1 SGHNT, CDR2 YYREEE (reference sequence). V was clipped by 4 bases and J by 8 bases; unmatched bases: 6. Written as DNA, the CDR3 is TGTGCCAGCAGCGTAGGACTAGGTGATGAGCAGTTCTTC. Its protein product is CASSVGLGDEQFF. Combining the CDR3 with reference TRBV5-4 and TRBJ2-1 gives the whole variable domain ETGVTQSPTHLIKTRGQQVTLRCSSQSGHNTVSWYQQALGQGPQFIFQYYREEENGRGNFPPRFSGLQFPNYSSELNVNALELDDSALYLCASSVGLGDEQFFGPGTRLTVL.

CDR3 protein: CASSLWLAGTEQYF. The CDR3, as DNA: TGTGCCAGCAGTTTATGGCTAGCGGGAACCGAGCAGTACTTC. The V gene is TRBV27, the J gene TRBJ2-7; TRBD2 matches at 9 bases. Per germline, CDR1 MNHEY and CDR2 SMNVEV (reference sequence). The CDR3 has 14 amino acids. V trimming: 1 base; J trimming: 6 bases; junction bases outside the gene matches: 4.

This sequence joins TRBV7-2 and TRBJ2-7; D might be TRBD2 (6 bases). The CDR3 contains 15 residues. Trimming cost V 2 bases and J 2 bases, with 13 bases left between them. Germline V lookup: CDR1 SGHTA, CDR2 FQGNSA. Written as DNA, the CDR3 is TGTGCCAGCAGCTTAATCAGCGGGCATCCCTACGAGCAGTACTTC. This codes for CASSLISGHPYEQYF.

This rearrangement joins TRBV28 to TRBJ2-6; 7 bases fit TRBD2. The CDR3 has 17 residues. The trim removed 2 bases at V and 4 bases at J, leaving 8 bases unmatched. Looked up from germline, CDR1 is MDHEN and CDR2 is SYDVKM. The CDR3 sequence: CASSLRGVYLGANVLTF. The CDR3 DNA follows: TGTGCCAGCAGTTTACGGGGGGTCTACCTCGGGGCCAACGTCCTGACTTTC.

CDR3 in DNA: TGTGCCAGCAGCTTCCAGGGGGGGCCCCAGCATTTT. It yields the protein CASSFQGGPQHF. This chain connects TRBV9 to TRBJ1-5; TRBD1 aligns across 7 bases. This CDR3 comprises 12 residues. Per germline, CDR1 SGDLS and CDR2 YYNGEE. The ends lost 4 bases at V and 9 bases at J; junction bases unmatched: 4.

The rearrangement joins TRBV28 to TRBJ2-1; the match to TRBD1 covers 7 bases. The trim removed 6 bases at V and 3 bases at J, leaving 8 bases unmatched. CDR3 length: 15 residues. In germline, CDR1 is MDHEN, CDR2 SYDVKM. The chain's CDR3 is CASRAGQDLYNEQFF. The CDR3 nucleotides read TGTGCCAGCAGGGCAGGACAGGACCTCTACAATGAGCAGTTCTTC. The full variable domain, rest sourced from reference TRBV28 and TRBJ2-1, is DVKVTQSSRYLVKRTGEKVFLECVQDMDHENMFWYRQDPGLGLRLIYFSYDVKMKEKGDIPEGYSVSREKKERFSLILESASTNQTSMYLCASRAGQDLYNEQFFGPGTRLTVL.

To note about this clone: This specimen includes other DNA sequences encoding the same CDR3. CDR3 residues: CASSITLNYGYTF. The DNA of the CDR3 is TGTGCCAGTAGTATAACCCTAAACTATGGCTACACCTTC. The chain joins TRBV19 to TRBJ1-2; D is unresolved. Trimming cost V 2 bases and J 2 bases, with 6 bases left between them. This CDR3 region has 13 residues. Germline-derived CDR1 and CDR2 are LNHDA and SQIVND (reference sequence).

The chain joins TRBV6-5 to TRBJ2-5; D possibly corresponds to TRBD1 (6 bases). The J call may be wrong; the DNA end is better matched by TRBJ2-7. Germline V lookup: CDR1 MNHEY, CDR2 SVGAGI. The CDR3 sequence is 14 residues long. CDR3 DNA: TGTGCCAGCAGTGAACAGGAAGGGGGATACGAGCAGTACTTC. Its protein is CASSEQEGGYEQYF.

The chain couples TRBV2 to TRBJ1-1; the D is unclear. Trimming pared 11 bases from V and 1 base from J, leaving 11 bases between. This CDR3 spans 12 amino acids. Germline-derived CDR1 and CDR2 are SNHLY and FYNNEI. The CDR3: CARRRENTEAFF. In DNA form, the CDR3 reads TGTGCCCGCCGGAGAGAGAACACTGAAGCTTTCTTT.

In DNA form, the CDR3 reads TGCGCCAGCAGCCAAGATCTCCCGGGACAGTTGACACGCTATGGCTACACCTTC. It codes for CASSQDLPGQLTRYGYTF. The chain links TRBV4-3 to TRBJ1-2, with TRBD1 matching over 7 bases. The length of the CDR3 is 18 residues. V dropped 0 bases and J dropped 4; count of bases not matched to a gene: 14. Germline V gene lookup returns CDR1 LGHNA and CDR2 YSLEER.

The chain is built from TRBV19 and TRBJ2-1; 8 bases align to TRBD1. CDR1 and CDR2 from the germline V gene are LNHDA and SQIVND (reference sequence). V was pared by 6 bases and J by 6 bases, with 7 bases of the junction left unmatched. The length of the CDR3 is 14 residues. The CDR3 loop reads CASSKDREANEQFF. CDR3 in DNA: TGTGCCAGTAGCAAGGACAGGGAGGCCAATGAGCAGTTCTTC. The variable domain in full, with the rest retrieved from reference TRBV19 and TRBJ2-1, is DGGITQSPKYLFRKEGQNVTLSCEQNLNHDAMYWYRQDPGQGLRLIYYSQIVNDFQKGDIAEGYSVSREKKESFPLTVTSAQKNPTAFYLCASSKDREANEQFFGPGTRLTVL.

This chain links TRBV7-2 with TRBJ2-3; the match to TRBD2 covers 11 bases. The CDR3 covers 16 residues. The J segment lost 1 base and the V segment lost 5 bases, leaving 5 bases of the junction unmatched. Germline V lookup: CDR1 SGHTA, CDR2 FQGNSA. The CDR3 spells CASSPTSGRGTDTQYF. The CDR3 region has the DNA TGTGCCAGCAGCCCTACTAGCGGGAGAGGCACAGATACGCAGTATTTT.

A note on this clone: A much larger clonotype is one base distant, so this may be a read error. This sample includes further DNA sequences coding for the same CDR3. The chain couples TRBV27 to TRBJ2-7; D possibly corresponds to TRBD2 (5 bases). The CDR3 sequence is 13 residues long. Germline loops: CDR1 MNHEY, CDR2 SMNVEV (reference sequence). V shed 2 bases and J shed 2 bases, with 7 bases lying between them. CDR3 DNA sequence: TGTGCCAGCAGTTTAGGGAGCCCCTACGAGCAGTACTTC. Its protein is CASSLGSPYEQYF.

The rearrangement links TRBV10-3 to TRBJ1-5, with TRBD1 matching 7 bases. This CDR3 contains 15 residues. Germline V CDR1 and CDR2: ENHRY, SYGVKD. The V gene end was trimmed by 6 bases and the J gene end by 3 bases; junction bases not matched to a gene: 8. CDR3 loop: CAISTGTASNQPQHF. Written as DNA, the CDR3 is TGTGCCATCAGCACCGGGACAGCTTCCAATCAGCCCCAGCATTTT.

Notes on this clone: The same CDR3 arises from other DNA sequences in this sample as well. The chain employs TRBV27 and TRBJ2-2, with a possible D match to TRBD1 (6 bases). The V and J ends lost 5 bases and 6 bases respectively, with 10 bases between them. The CDR3 extends over 13 amino acids. The germline V gene has CDR1 MNHEY and CDR2 SMNVEV (reference sequence). CDR3 loop: CASSRRGPGELFF. The CDR3 coding sequence is TGTGCCAGCAGTCGCAGGGGCCCCGGGGAGCTGTTTTTT.

The V gene is TRBV5-4, the J gene TRBJ1-1; D is perhaps TRBD1 (5 bases). CDR1 SGHNT and CDR2 YYREEE come from the germline V gene (reference sequence). This CDR3 has 17 residues. Trimming shortened V by 4 bases and J by 3 bases, and 22 bases separated the two germline ends. In DNA, the CDR3 is TGTGCCAGCAGCCAGGGAATTATGAGGGGCCAGGACACTGAAGCTTTCTTT. Its protein is CASSQGIMRGQDTEAFF.

V is TRBV29-1 and J is TRBJ2-7, with 7 bases lining up with TRBD1. J gave up 2 bases and V 0 bases, and 10 bases lay outside the gene matches. Germline CDR1 and CDR2: SQVTM and ANQGSEA. The CDR3 is made up of 16 amino acids. Here the CDR3 DNA reads TGCAGCGTTGAAGAGGGAATTACAGGGGAGACCTACGAGCAGTACTTC. Translated: CSVEEGITGETYEQYF.

The chain's CDR3 is CASSQDRRTGNEQFF. The CDR3 DNA sequence: TGCGCCAGCAGCCAAGATCGGAGGACCGGGAATGAGCAGTTCTTC. The gene calls are TRBV4-3 and TRBJ2-1; D perhaps matches TRBD2 (5 bases). The V and J ends lost 0 bases and 7 bases respectively, with 13 bases between them. The CDR3 loop spans 15 amino acids. Germline CDR1 LGHNA, CDR2 YSLEER.

This chain uses TRBV5-4 with TRBJ2-7, with D perhaps given as TRBD1 or TRBD2 (5 bases each). CDR1 and CDR2 from the germline V gene are SGHNT and YYREEE (reference sequence). The CDR3 length is 14 residues. Trimming took 3 bases from V and 3 from J, leaving 13 bases between them. The CDR3 protein is CASSSGTADYEQYF. The CDR3 DNA sequence: TGTGCCAGCAGCTCTGGGACGGCAGACTACGAGCAGTACTTC.

In its sample, this clone was seen once. The gene calls are TRBV5-6 and TRBJ2-7; 8 nucleotides match TRBD2. The CDR3 length is 16 residues. With V trimmed by 2 bases and J by 4 bases, 11 bases remained unmatched. Germline V gene sequence: CDR1 SGHDT, CDR2 YYEEEE. In nucleotides, the CDR3 is TGTGCCAGCAGCTTTTTTTCAAGCGGGAGTCGGTACGAGCAGTACTTC. Translating it yields CASSFFSSGSRYEQYF. The full variable domain, its missing parts supplied by reference TRBV5-6 and TRBJ2-7, is DAGVTQSPTHLIKTRGQQVTLRCSPKSGHDTVSWYQQALGQGPQFIFQYYEEEERQRGNFPDRFSGHQFPNYSSELNVNALLLGDSALYLCASSFFSSGSRYEQYFGPGTRLTVT.

The chain recombines TRBV7-3 with TRBJ2-3; TRBD2 aligns across 8 bases. V was clipped by 5 bases and J by 5 bases; unmatched bases: 9. The germline CDR1 and CDR2 sequences are SGHTA and FQGTGA. The length of the CDR3 is 15 residues. CDR3 DNA: TGTGCCAGCAGCCCCGGGACTAGAAGTCGAGATACGCAGTATTTT. As protein: CASSPGTRSRDTQYF.

This clone was seen only once. The chain combines TRBV27 with TRBJ2-7; 8 nucleotides align to TRBD2. This CDR3 has 14 residues. Trimming cost V 4 bases and J 3 bases; bases outside gene matches: 5. CDR1 is MNHEY and CDR2 is SMNVEV in the germline V gene (reference sequence). The CDR3 loop is CASSSLAAIYEQYF. In DNA form, the CDR3 reads TGTGCCAGCAGTTCACTAGCGGCTATCTACGAGCAGTACTTC.

The chain employs TRBV5-4 and TRBJ2-4; 8 bases are a match to TRBD2. Per the germline V gene, CDR1 is SGHNT and CDR2 is YYREEE (reference sequence). With 3 bases clipped from V and 3 bases from J, the junction kept 8 bases outside the gene matches. The CDR3 sequence is 16 residues long. The CDR3: CASSWRREAGKNIQYF. The DNA for the CDR3 is TGTGCCAGCAGCTGGAGGCGGGAGGCAGGCAAAAACATTCAGTACTTC.

The V call is TRBV27, the J call TRBJ2-1; the match to TRBD1 covers 7 bases. The V segment lost 5 bases and the J segment 6 bases; nucleotides outside the gene matches: 16. This CDR3 region has 17 residues. Germline assignment: CDR1 MNHEY and CDR2 SMNVEV (reference sequence). The CDR3 loop is CASSPSLWDRDFNEQFF. CDR3 coding DNA: TGTGCCAGCAGTCCATCATTATGGGACAGAGATTTCAATGAGCAGTTCTTC.

Worth noting for this clone: Within the sample, other DNA sequences also encode this same CDR3. The chain joins TRBV10-3 to TRBJ1-5; D may be TRBD1 (6 bases). The germline CDR1 and CDR2 sequences are ENHRY and SYGVKD. The CDR3 consists of 14 residues. V was shortened by 3 bases and J by 3 bases, with 9 bases between the two germline ends. This chain's CDR3 is CAISEQGPNQPQHF. The CDR3 DNA sequence: TGTGCCATCAGTGAACAGGGACCCAATCAGCCCCAGCATTTT.

This rearrangement joins TRBV4-2 to TRBJ2-7; D is unresolved. The germline V and J ends were trimmed by 1 base and 2 bases, with 15 bases remaining between them. The germline V gene encodes CDR1 LGHNA and CDR2 YNFKEQ. The CDR3 loop spans 16 amino acids. The CDR3 is CASSQVLGRNAYEQYF. CDR3 coding DNA: TGTGCCAGCAGCCAAGTGCTAGGGCGGAACGCCTACGAGCAGTACTTC.

This clone has just one count. V usage is TRBV29-1 and J usage is TRBJ2-5; weak D call: TRBD2 (6 bases). V was clipped by 3 bases and J by 4 bases, with 21 bases between them. The CDR3 has 16 residues. Germline V gene data show CDR1 as SQVTM and CDR2 as ANQGSEA. The CDR3 reads CSVDGGLVWEAETQYF. CDR3 nucleotide sequence: TGCAGCGTTGATGGGGGTCTAGTCTGGGAGGCAGAGACCCAGTACTTC.

This clone was observed once. The rearrangement uses TRBV9 and TRBJ2-5, with D hard to call. Trimming cost V 4 bases and J 2 bases, with 6 bases left between them. CDR1 SGDLS and CDR2 YYNGEE come from the germline V gene. The CDR3 is 12 residues long. Here the CDR3 DNA reads TGTGCCAGCAGCTCCGGACAAGAGACCCAGTACTTC. This codes for CASSSGQETQYF.

The chain recombines TRBV4-1 with TRBJ2-7, with D possibly being TRBD1 or TRBD2 (5 bases each). V was clipped by 3 bases and J by 6 bases, with 15 bases between them. Germline CDR1 reads MGHRA; CDR2 reads YSYEKL. CDR3 length: 14 amino acids. CDR3 nucleotides: TGCGCCAGCAGCCACCTGGGGGTTGAGAGCGAGCAGTACTTC. This sequence encodes CASSHLGVESEQYF.

As to this clone: A junction end diverges from the germline sequence, so it may reflect a read error. The chain joins TRBV6-5 to TRBJ2-3; 14 positions match TRBD2. The CDR3 has 16 amino acids. Germline CDR1 MNHEY, CDR2 SVGAGI. The CDR3 protein is CASSFRLAGGPETQYF. The DNA of the CDR3 is TGTGCCAGCAGTTTCAGACTAGCGGGAGGGCCAGAGACGCAGTATTTT.